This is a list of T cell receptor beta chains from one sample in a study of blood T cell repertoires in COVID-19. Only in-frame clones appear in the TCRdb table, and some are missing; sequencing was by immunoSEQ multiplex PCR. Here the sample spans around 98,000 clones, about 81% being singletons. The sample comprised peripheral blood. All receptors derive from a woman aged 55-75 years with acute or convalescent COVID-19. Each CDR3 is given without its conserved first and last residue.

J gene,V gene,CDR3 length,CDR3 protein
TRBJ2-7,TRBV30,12,AWSVLEGVYEQY
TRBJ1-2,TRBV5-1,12,ASTEDRGDYGYT
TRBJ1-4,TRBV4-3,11,ASSPLPEEKLF
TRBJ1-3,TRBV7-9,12,ASRSDREGNTIY
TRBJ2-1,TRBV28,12,ASSLTDRDNEQF
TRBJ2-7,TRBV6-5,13,ASSSGGLDTYEQY
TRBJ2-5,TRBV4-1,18,ASSLRTSGAGPRREETQY
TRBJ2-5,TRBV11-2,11,ASSLGTAETQY
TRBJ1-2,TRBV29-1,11,SGLGQGGDGYT
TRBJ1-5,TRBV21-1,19,ASSQLPTGYLVWSSNQPQH
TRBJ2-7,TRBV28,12,ASRGTSPSYEQY
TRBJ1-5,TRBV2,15,ASTATGQGLSNQPQH
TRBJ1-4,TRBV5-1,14,ASSLDVRATNEKLF
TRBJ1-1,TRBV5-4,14,ASSFPGQGAVTEAF
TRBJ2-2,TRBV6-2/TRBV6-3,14,ASSSAGDRSTGELF
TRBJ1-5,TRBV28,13,ASGTGGLSNQPQH
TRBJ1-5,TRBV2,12,ASSGGFSNQPQH
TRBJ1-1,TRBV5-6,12,ASRGTGMNTEAF
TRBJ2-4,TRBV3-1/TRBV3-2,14,ASSQDSRGTKNIQY
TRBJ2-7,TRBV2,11,ASGDSSSYEQY
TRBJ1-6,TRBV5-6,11,ASSVQHNSPLH
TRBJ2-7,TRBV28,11,ASITGHSHEQY
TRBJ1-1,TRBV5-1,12,ASSLGGPNTEAF
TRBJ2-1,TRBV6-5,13,ASSTLGLANNEQF
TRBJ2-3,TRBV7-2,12,ASSPMGASDTQY
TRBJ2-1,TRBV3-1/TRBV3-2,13,ASSSRGSSYNEQF
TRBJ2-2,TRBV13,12,ASSLDEKLGELF
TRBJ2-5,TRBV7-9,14,ASSYRVAGELETQY
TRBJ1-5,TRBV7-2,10,ASSSDGRPQH
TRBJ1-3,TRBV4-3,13,ASSQDAGAGNTIY
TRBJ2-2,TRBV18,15,ASSDRTGGANTGELF
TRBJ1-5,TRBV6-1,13,ASSEGGISNQPQH
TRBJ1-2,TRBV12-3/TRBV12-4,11,ASSFGRAAGYT
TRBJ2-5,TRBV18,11,ASSPRAQETQY
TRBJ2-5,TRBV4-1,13,ASSRGTGLQETQY
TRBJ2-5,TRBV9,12,ASSVRTAQETQY
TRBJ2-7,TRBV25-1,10,ASSEASGEQY
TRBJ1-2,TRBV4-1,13,ASSLSPGEDYGYT
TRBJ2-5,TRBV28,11,ASSFRLDEAQY
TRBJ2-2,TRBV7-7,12,ASSSTGATGELF
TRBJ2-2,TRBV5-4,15,ASSYEPLAGETGELF